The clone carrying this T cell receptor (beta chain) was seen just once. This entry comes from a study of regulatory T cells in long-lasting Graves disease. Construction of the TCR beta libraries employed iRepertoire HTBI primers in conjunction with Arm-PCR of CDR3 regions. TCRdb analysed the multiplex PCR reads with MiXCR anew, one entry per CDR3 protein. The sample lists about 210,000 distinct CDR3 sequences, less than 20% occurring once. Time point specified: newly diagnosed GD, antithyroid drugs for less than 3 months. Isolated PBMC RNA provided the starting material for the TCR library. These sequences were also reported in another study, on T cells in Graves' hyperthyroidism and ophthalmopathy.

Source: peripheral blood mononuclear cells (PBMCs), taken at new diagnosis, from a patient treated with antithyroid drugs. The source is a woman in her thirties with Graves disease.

The chain's CDR3 is CASSRDRGLDTEAFF. As DNA, the CDR3 is TGTGCCAGCAGCCGGGACAGGGGGCTGGATACTGAAGCTTTCTTT. The rearrangement links TRBV11-2 to TRBJ1-1; TRBD1 matches 12 bases. Germline V gives CDR1 SGHAT, CDR2 FQNNGV. The CDR3 is 15 amino acids. V trimming: 5 bases; J trimming: 5 bases; junction bases outside the gene matches: 6.